A single sample gave rise to the 14 T cell receptor beta chains below, sequenced in a study of blood T cell repertoires in COVID-19. Profiling relied on immunoSEQ multiplex PCR, and the TCRdb table lists in-frame clones only, not all of them. Altogether some 150,000 clones are present, around 89% being singletons, with the ten largest covering 2.5% to 3%. Sequenced: peripheral blood. These receptor sequences come from a man aged 55 to 70 with active or convalescent COVID-19.

The chain joins TRBV6-6 to TRBJ1-5; a possible D gene is TRBD1 (6 bases). The CDR3 sequence is 15 residues long. With 3 bases removed from V and 6 bases from J, the gap between germline ends came to 15 bases. The germline V gene encodes CDR1 MNHNY and CDR2 SVGAGI (reference sequence). The CDR3 region has the DNA TGTGCCAGCAGTTATACACAGGGATTGGGTCAGCCCCAGCATTTT. Its translation is CASSYTQGLGQPQHF.

The chain links TRBV10-3 to TRBJ1-6; 9 bases align to TRBD1. Germline V gene sequence: CDR1 ENHRY, CDR2 SYGVKD. The CDR3 is 15 residues long. Losses at the gene ends were 6 bases for V and 8 bases for J; bases not matched to a gene: 8. CDR3 in amino acids: CAIRPTDRGDSPLHF. CDR3 nucleotides: TGTGCCATCAGACCCACGGACAGGGGAGATTCACCCCTCCACTTT.

The chain has TRBV9 and TRBJ2-1, with 10 bases aligning to TRBD1. Germline CDR1 is SGDLS and CDR2 is YYNGEE. The CDR3 is 16 residues long. J lost 3 bases, V lost 0 bases, and 3 bases had no gene match. The DNA of the CDR3 is TGTGCCAGCAGCGTAGAAGGACAGGGGGGCTACAATGAGCAGTTCTTC. It translates to CASSVEGQGGYNEQFF.

This chain connects TRBV5-1 to TRBJ1-4; 7 bases align to TRBD1. The CDR3 contains 15 residues. The germline V gene has CDR1 SGHRS and CDR2 YFSETQ. V lost 4 bases and J lost 4; bases outside the gene matches: 7. The CDR3 loop reads CASSGGGAGNEKLFF. The CDR3 region has the DNA TGCGCCAGCAGCGGAGGGGGCGCCGGTAATGAAAAACTGTTTTTT.

The J gene is TRBJ2-7, the V gene TRBV11-2; D not certain. Between the trimmed V and J ends, which lost 0 bases and 2 bases, there was a span of 5 bases. This CDR3 contains 13 residues. Germline V gene lookup returns CDR1 SGHAT and CDR2 FQNNGV. CDR3 coding DNA: TGTGCCAGCAGCTTAGAGGCCGCCTACGAGCAGTACTTC. Amino acids: CASSLEAAYEQYF.

V usage is TRBV4-2 and J usage is TRBJ2-5; TRBD2 matches at 14 bases. Germline V lookup: CDR1 LGHNA, CDR2 YNFKEQ. The CDR3 spans 18 residues. V dropped 0 bases and J dropped 2; count of bases not matched to a gene: 5. CDR3 loop: CASSQDVGLAGAQETQYF. The CDR3, as DNA: TGTGCCAGCAGCCAAGACGTGGGACTAGCGGGGGCTCAAGAGACCCAGTACTTC.

V and J are TRBV6-1 and TRBJ2-1, with 10 bases fitting TRBD1. V was clipped by 1 base and J by 15 bases; unmatched bases: 6. The germline V gene encodes CDR1 MNHNS and CDR2 SASEGT. The length of the CDR3 is 13 residues. The CDR3 DNA reads TGTGCCAGCAGTGAAGTACTGGGGGACAGGGGGTTCTTC. Protein sequence: CASSEVLGDRGFF.

V and J are TRBV6-5 and TRBJ1-2; 8 bases agree with TRBD1. The CDR3 length is 15 residues. Germline V CDR1 and CDR2: MNHEY, SVGAGI. Losses at the gene ends were 2 bases for V and 5 bases for J; bases not matched to a gene: 7. CDR3 loop: CASSYAPGQAYGYTF. The DNA of the CDR3 is TGTGCCAGCAGTTACGCACCGGGACAGGCTTATGGCTACACCTTC.

The V and J genes are TRBV1 and TRBJ2-7; the D call TRBD1 from the table was never checked on the DNA. TRBV1 is a pseudogene. The CDR3 has 15 amino acids. In DNA, the CDR3 is TGCACCAGCAGGCCCGGGAAAAAGGGGGAATACGAGCAGTACTTC. As protein: CTSRPGKKGEYEQYF.

This clone was counted between two and nine times. CDR3 residues: CASSYDRGVTGQYF. The CDR3 DNA follows: TGTGCCAGCAGTTACGACAGGGGAGTAACGGGGCAGTACTTC. The rearrangement uses TRBV28 and TRBJ2-7; 8 bases fit TRBD1. This CDR3 region has 14 residues. After removal of 4 bases from V and 9 bases from J, the junction contained 11 bases not matched to a gene. The germline V gene has CDR1 MDHEN and CDR2 SYDVKM.

This clone has more than one count but fewer than ten. The rearrangement uses TRBV5-1 and TRBJ1-2; TRBD1 aligns across 10 bases. After removal of 4 bases from V and 7 bases from J, the junction contained 4 bases not matched to a gene. This CDR3 comprises 13 residues. CDR1 SGHRS and CDR2 YFSETQ come from the germline V gene. The CDR3 DNA is TGCGCCAGCAGCACTGGACAGGGGGGTGGCTACACCTTC. This codes for CASSTGQGGGYTF.

The chain carries TRBV30 and TRBJ1-6; D remains unclear. From germline, CDR1 is GTSNPN and CDR2 SVGIG (reference sequence). This CDR3 is 14 amino acids long. V shed 5 bases and J shed 6 bases, with 14 bases lying between them. The CDR3 nucleotides read TGTGCCTGGGGTCTCGTACCGGGTAATTCACCCCTCCACTTT. Its translation: CAWGLVPGNSPLHF.

The V and J genes are TRBV28 and TRBJ1-1; unclear D gene. The CDR3 is 16 amino acids. CDR1 and CDR2 from the germline V gene are MDHEN and SYDVKM. V gave up 4 bases and J gave up 6 bases, with 21 bases separating them. The DNA for the CDR3 is TGTGCCAGCAGTTCGCCGACAAGCCCTACGCGGGCTGAAGCTTTCTTT. Protein: CASSSPTSPTRAEAFF.

This CDR3 is CASSERVGAYNSPLHF. The CDR3 nucleotides are TGTGCCAGCAGTGAAAGGGTAGGGGCTTATAATTCACCCCTCCACTTT. The J gene is TRBJ1-6, the V gene TRBV6-1; D possibly corresponds to TRBD1 (5 bases). Looked up from germline, CDR1 is MNHNS and CDR2 is SASEGT. CDR3 length: 16 residues. V was pared by 2 bases and J by 4 bases, with 12 bases between.